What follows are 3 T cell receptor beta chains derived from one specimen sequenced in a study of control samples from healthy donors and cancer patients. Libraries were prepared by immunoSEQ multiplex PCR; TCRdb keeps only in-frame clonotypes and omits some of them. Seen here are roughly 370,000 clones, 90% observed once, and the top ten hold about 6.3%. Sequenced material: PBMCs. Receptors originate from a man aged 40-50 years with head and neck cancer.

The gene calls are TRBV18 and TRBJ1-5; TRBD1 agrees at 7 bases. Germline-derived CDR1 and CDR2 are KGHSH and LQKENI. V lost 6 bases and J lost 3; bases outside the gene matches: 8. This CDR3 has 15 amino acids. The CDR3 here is CASSPRDRVNQPQHF. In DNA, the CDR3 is TGTGCCAGCTCGCCGAGGGACAGAGTCAATCAGCCCCAGCATTTT.

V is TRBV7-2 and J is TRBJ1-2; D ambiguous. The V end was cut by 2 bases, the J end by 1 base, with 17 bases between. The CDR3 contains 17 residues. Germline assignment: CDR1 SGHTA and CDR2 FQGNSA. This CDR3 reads CASSLFPFPGLNYGYTF. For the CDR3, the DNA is TGTGCCAGCAGCTTATTTCCGTTCCCGGGCCTTAACTATGGCTACACCTTC.

CDR3 in amino acids: CASSLGGFWGANVLTF. The CDR3 nucleotides are TGTGCCAGCAGCTTAGGCGGTTTCTGGGGGGCCAACGTCCTGACTTTC. This rearrangement joins TRBV13 to TRBJ2-6; D uncertain. Germline V gene sequence: CDR1 PRHDT, CDR2 FYEKMQ (reference sequence). This CDR3 is 16 amino acids long. V lost 0 bases, J lost 4 bases, and 10 bases lay in between.